Below, 30 T cell receptor beta chains from the same sample are listed, as sequenced in a study of low-dose radiotherapy and immunotherapy resistance in tumors. Alpha and beta chains were covered, as first-strand cDNA relied on TRAV- and TRBV-specific primers. For amplifying TCRs, the PCR ran for around 20 cycles with Phusion, which was used together with a constant-region primer and the adapter on the V primers. Each CDR3 protein is one row after TCRdb ran MiXCR on the reads. There are 10,000 to 15,000 distinct CDR3 sequences in the sample; about three fifths occur only once, and roughly 7.7% lies in the top ten. Receptor source: a human donor with advanced metastatic prostate, ovarian, gallbladder or colorectal cancer (not recorded which). This table probably holds off-target reads from a library built for another chain.

The J gene is TRBJ2-2, the V gene TRBV11-2, with D uncertain. Germline CDR1 is SGHAT and CDR2 is FQNNGV. V was pared by 3 bases and J by 7 bases, with 6 bases between. The CDR3 spans 12 residues. The CDR3 protein is CASSFTVGELFF. The CDR3 DNA sequence: TGTGCCAGCAGCTTTACTGTCGGGGAGCTGTTTTTT.

This chain links TRBV28 with TRBJ2-5; tentatively, D is TRBD2 (5 bases). Germline CDR1 reads MDHEN; CDR2 reads SYDVKM. Trimming cost V 4 bases and J 3 bases, with 12 bases left between them. The CDR3 contains 14 residues. CDR3 sequence reads: CASSSGGSKETQYF. CDR3 in DNA: TGTGCCAGCAGTTCAGGAGGTAGCAAAGAGACCCAGTACTTC.

The V and J genes are TRBV4-3 and TRBJ2-7, with D tentatively TRBD2 (5 bases). The germline CDR1 and CDR2 sequences are LGHNA and YSLEER. This CDR3 contains 15 residues. V was shortened by 0 bases and J by 0 bases, with 9 bases between the two germline ends. CDR3 residues: CASSQDRGRSYEQYF. The CDR3 DNA sequence: TGCGCCAGCAGCCAAGATCGCGGGCGCTCCTACGAGCAGTACTTC.

The chain recombines TRBV28 with TRBJ2-7; D gene ambiguous. The germline V and J ends were trimmed by 6 bases and 9 bases, with 12 bases remaining between them. CDR3 length: 11 amino acids. Germline V gene lookup returns CDR1 MDHEN and CDR2 SYDVKM. Here the CDR3 reads CASREEHLQYF. Written as DNA, the CDR3 is TGTGCCAGCAGGGAAGAACACCTGCAGTACTTC.

This chain links TRBV9 with TRBJ2-5; 7 bases match TRBD2. Germline V gene data show CDR1 as SGDLS and CDR2 as YYNGEE. V shed 0 bases and J 4 bases; nucleotides not matched to a gene: 6. The CDR3 has 15 residues. This CDR3 reads CASSVEWGGGETQYF. The CDR3 nucleotides read TGTGCCAGCAGCGTAGAATGGGGGGGTGGAGAGACCCAGTACTTC.

The chain is built from TRBV28 and TRBJ2-7; D possibly corresponds to TRBD2 (5 bases). CDR3 length: 12 residues. The germline gives CDR1 MDHEN, CDR2 SYDVKM. Trimming removed 6 bases from V and 4 bases from J, with 10 bases in between. The CDR3 region is CASREGVYEQYF. The CDR3 DNA reads TGTGCCAGCAGAGAGGGAGTGTACGAGCAGTACTTC. Filled out from reference TRBV28 and TRBJ2-7, the complete variable domain reads DVKVTQSSRYLVKRTGEKVFLECVQDMDHENMFWYRQDPGLGLRLIYFSYDVKMKEKGDIPEGYSVSREKKERFSLILESASTNQTSMYLCASREGVYEQYFGPGTRLTVT.

This clonotype was seen more than once but under ten times. The CDR3 is CASSQVMGAGEKLFF. The CDR3 DNA is TGCGCCAGCAGCCAAGTTATGGGGGCTGGTGAAAAACTGTTTTTT. The rearrangement links TRBV4-3 to TRBJ1-4, with D tentatively TRBD1 (6 bases). The CDR3 has 15 amino acids. Germline CDR1 is LGHNA and CDR2 is YSLEER. Trimming shortened V by 1 base and J by 7 bases, and 13 bases separated the two germline ends.

J is TRBJ1-2 and V is TRBV5-1; D gene uncertain. The CDR3 length is 12 residues. CDR1 and CDR2 from the germline V gene are SGHRS and YFSETQ. The V end was cut by 0 bases, the J end by 6 bases, with 6 bases between. The CDR3 coding sequence is TGCGCCAGCAGCTTGGCCCTGGATGGCTACACCTTC. Translating it yields CASSLALDGYTF.

The chain combines TRBV27 with TRBJ1-1; D remains ambiguous. This CDR3 is 13 amino acids long. CDR1 is MNHEY and CDR2 is SMNVEV in the germline V gene (reference sequence). The V gene lost 6 bases and the J gene lost 5 bases, with 13 bases spanning the gap. CDR3 loop: CASSTFRGTEAFF. The CDR3 nucleotides are TGTGCCAGCAGCACTTTTCGGGGAACTGAAGCTTTCTTT.

The gene calls are TRBV4-3 and TRBJ2-7; 11 bases match TRBD1. Germline trimming cut 0 bases from V and 6 bases from J; bases unmatched to any gene: 16. Germline assignment: CDR1 LGHNA and CDR2 YSLEER. This CDR3 has 19 residues. The DNA for the CDR3 is TGCGCCAGCAGCCAAGAATCCCTCCGAATCATGGACAGGGGGCGCGAGCAGTACTTC. The encoded protein is CASSQESLRIMDRGREQYF.

V usage is TRBV6-2 or TRBV6-3 and J usage is TRBJ2-5; D remains ambiguous. Germline V CDR1 and CDR2: MNHEY, SVGEGT. V was shortened by 5 bases and J by 8 bases, with 15 bases between the two germline ends. CDR3 length: 13 amino acids. As DNA, the CDR3 is TGTGCCAGCAGTGACGTGATCGGCGGTACCCAGTACTTC. Translation: CASSDVIGGTQYF.

This clonotype was found a few times. This chain joins TRBV9 and TRBJ2-7; 13 bases are a match to TRBD2. The germline V gene encodes CDR1 SGDLS and CDR2 YYNGEE. Trimming removed 3 bases from V and 7 bases from J; junction bases left unmatched: 7. The CDR3 covers 15 residues. The CDR3, as DNA: TGTGCCAGCAGCGCCACTAGCGGGAGGGGAGAAGAGCAGTACTTC. Protein: CASSATSGRGEEQYF.

This clonotype was counted between two and nine times. V gene TRBV6-2 or TRBV6-3 combines with J gene TRBJ2-5; weak D call: TRBD1 (6 bases). The CDR3 is 16 amino acids. CDR1 is MNHEY and CDR2 is SVGEGT in the germline V gene. The V end was cut by 6 bases, the J end by 2 bases, with 19 bases between. In DNA form, the CDR3 reads TGTGCCAGCAGCTATTCCCCAGGGGATATGCAAGAGACCCAGTACTTC. Translation: CASSYSPGDMQETQYF.

CDR3 amino acids: CASQLTAGGSYNEQFF. CDR3 DNA sequence: TGTGCCAGCCAATTGACGGCGGGAGGATCCTACAATGAGCAGTTCTTC. This chain joins TRBV6-2 or TRBV6-3 and TRBJ2-1; 8 bases fit TRBD2. The germline CDR1 and CDR2 sequences are MNHEY and SVGEGT. With V trimmed by 8 bases and J by 1 base, 10 bases remained unmatched. The CDR3 length is 16 residues.

In this sample, this clonotype turned up a few times. This sequence joins TRBV18 and TRBJ2-7; 10 nucleotides align to TRBD1. V shed 3 bases and J 4 bases; nucleotides not matched to a gene: 6. There are 15 residues in the CDR3. The germline CDR1 and CDR2 sequences are KGHSH and LQKENI. Here the CDR3 DNA reads TGTGCCAGCTCACCTAGGACAGGGGGTCTATACGAGCAGTACTTC. Translation gives CASSPRTGGLYEQYF.

This clonotype was detected a few times. The chain links TRBV3-1 to TRBJ1-6; a possible D gene is TRBD1 (5 bases). Germline assignment: CDR1 LGHDT and CDR2 YNNKEL (reference sequence). The CDR3 runs 16 residues. The V end was cut by 5 bases, the J end by 7 bases, with 18 bases between. The CDR3 DNA sequence: TGTGCCAGCAGCTCTCTGGAGAGGGGCGAGAATTCACCCCTCCACTTT. Residues: CASSSLERGENSPLHF.

The V and J genes are TRBV7-2 and TRBJ1-1, with D perhaps matching TRBD1 (6 bases). CDR3 length equals 17 residues. The V gene's germline CDR1 is SGHTA and CDR2 FQGNSA. The V end lost 1 base, the J end lost 10 bases, and 25 bases lay between the germline ends. CDR3 protein: CASSLVGGGAGHLGAFF. CDR3 bases: TGTGCCAGCAGCTTAGTAGGGGGGGGGGCTGGGCACTTAGGAGCTTTCTTT.

There are a few counts of this clonotype. The J gene is TRBJ2-2, the V gene TRBV6-6; either TRBD1 or TRBD2 may fit D (5 bases each). V was shortened by 2 bases and J by 1 base, with 5 bases between the two germline ends. CDR1 and CDR2 (germline): MNHNY, SVGAGI (reference sequence). The CDR3 is made up of 14 amino acids. In nucleotides, the CDR3 is TGTGCCAGCAGTTACGGGGGGAACACCGGGGAGCTGTTTTTT. It translates to CASSYGGNTGELFF.

This chain uses TRBV29-1 with TRBJ2-5; 7 bases map to TRBD2. V lost 6 bases to trimming and J lost 5 bases; unmatched junction nucleotides: 12. CDR3 size: 14 residues. The germline V gene encodes CDR1 SQVTM and CDR2 ANQGSEA. The CDR3 sequence: CSVSHNPGGETQYF. The DNA for the CDR3 is TGCAGCGTCTCCCATAATCCCGGGGGGGAGACCCAGTACTTC. Based on the CDR3 plus reference TRBV29-1 and TRBJ2-5, the full variable domain is SAVISQKPSRDICQRGTSLTIQCQVDSQVTMMFWYRQQPGQSLTLIATANQGSEATYESGFVIDKFPISRPNLTFSTLTVSNMSPEDSSIYLCSVSHNPGGETQYFGPGTRLLVL.

V and J are TRBV11-3 and TRBJ2-3; 9 bases are shared with TRBD2. CDR3 length: 15 amino acids. V shed 3 bases, J shed 3 bases, and the junction held 4 bases outside the gene matches. In germline, CDR1 is SGHNT, CDR2 YENEEA. The CDR3 loop reads CASSLTSGFTDTQYF. CDR3 nucleotides: TGTGCCAGCAGCTTGACTAGCGGATTTACAGATACGCAGTATTTT.

This clonotype was seen more than once but under ten times. The gene calls are TRBV12-3 or TRBV12-4 and TRBJ2-3; D perhaps matches TRBD2 (6 bases). V was shortened by 5 bases and J by 1 base, with 10 bases between the two germline ends. This CDR3 is 14 amino acids long. The CDR3 protein is CASSTSSGTDTQYF. The CDR3 nucleotides read TGTGCCAGCAGTACGTCTAGCGGCACAGATACGCAGTATTTT.

This clonotype appeared a few times. CDR3 bases: TGTGCCAGCAGCCGACCCGGGACTAGCGGGAGCGGAGATACGCAGTATTTT. It is translated as CASSRPGTSGSGDTQYF. J is TRBJ2-3 and V is TRBV3-1; 14 nucleotides line up with TRBD2. V was pared by 4 bases and J by 5 bases, with 8 bases of the junction left unmatched. The CDR3 is made up of 17 amino acids. Germline V gene lookup returns CDR1 LGHDT and CDR2 YNNKEL (reference sequence).

This chain joins TRBV5-1 and TRBJ2-3; 10 nucleotides match TRBD2. CDR3 length equals 16 residues. Germline CDR1 and CDR2: SGHRS and YFSETQ. After removal of 0 bases from V and 5 bases from J, the junction contained 6 bases not matched to a gene. The CDR3 nucleotides are TGCGCCAGCAGCTTGGATCTCAGCGGGAGGGAAGATACGCAGTATTTT. Residues: CASSLDLSGREDTQYF.

V and J are TRBV7-8 and TRBJ2-1, with 14 bases aligning to TRBD2. Trimming cost V 2 bases and J 8 bases; bases outside gene matches: 5. Germline values: CDR1 SGHVS, CDR2 FQNEAQ. This CDR3 has 16 residues. CDR3 coding DNA: TGTGCCAGCAGCTTATCGGGACTAGCGGGGGATGATGAGCAGTTCTTC. The encoded protein is CASSLSGLAGDDEQFF.

The V gene is TRBV5-1, the J gene TRBJ2-7; 9 nucleotides align to TRBD1. Looked up from germline, CDR1 is SGHRS and CDR2 is YFSETQ. J lost 7 bases, V lost 4 bases, and 12 bases had no gene match. The CDR3 is made up of 15 amino acids. The CDR3 sequence: CASSLGDRASGEQYF. The CDR3 DNA is TGCGCCAGCAGCCTAGGGGACAGGGCATCGGGGGAGCAGTACTTC.

V usage is TRBV28 and J usage is TRBJ2-5; possibly TRBD2 for D (5 bases). V lost 6 bases to trimming and J lost 2 bases, with 10 bases between them. The CDR3 is 13 residues long. CDR1 is MDHEN and CDR2 is SYDVKM in the germline V gene. CDR3 in amino acids: CASSRGVQETQYF. DNA for the CDR3: TGTGCCAGCAGCCGGGGTGTACAAGAGACCCAGTACTTC. Full variable domain (rest looked up from reference TRBV28 and TRBJ2-5): DVKVTQSSRYLVKRTGEKVFLECVQDMDHENMFWYRQDPGLGLRLIYFSYDVKMKEKGDIPEGYSVSREKKERFSLILESASTNQTSMYLCASSRGVQETQYFGPGTRLLVL.

V and J are TRBV6-1 and TRBJ2-5, with 8 bases fitting TRBD2. Germline trimming cut 6 bases from V and 5 bases from J; bases unmatched to any gene: 2. The length of the CDR3 is 12 residues. Germline lookup yields CDR1 MNHNS and CDR2 SASEGT. CDR3 sequence (DNA): TGTGCCAGCAGGGCTAGCGGGGAGACCCAGTACTTC. It is translated as CASRASGETQYF.

The gene calls are TRBV5-4 and TRBJ2-1; D is unclear. V dropped 2 bases and J dropped 8 bases, with 11 bases sitting between them. CDR1 is SGHNT, CDR2 YYREEE, per germline (reference sequence). The CDR3 extends over 13 amino acids. The chain's CDR3 is CASSFDFIHEQFF. CDR3 bases: TGTGCCAGCAGCTTTGATTTTATACATGAGCAGTTCTTC.

The table lists this clonotype with a few counts. The chain has TRBV11-3 and TRBJ2-1; a weak D match, TRBD1 (6 bases). Looked up from germline, CDR1 is SGHNT and CDR2 is YENEEA. The CDR3 is made up of 16 amino acids. V lost 4 bases, J lost 0 bases, and 13 bases lay in between. The CDR3 DNA follows: TGTGCCAGCAGCTCGGATACAGGGATCTCCTACAATGAGCAGTTCTTC. Residues: CASSSDTGISYNEQFF.

The chain recombines TRBV6-6 with TRBJ1-6; no definite D call. This CDR3 is 12 amino acids long. CDR1 and CDR2 from the germline V gene are MNHNY and SVGAGI (reference sequence). Between the trimmed V and J ends, which lost 2 bases and 9 bases, there was a span of 5 bases. The CDR3 sequence is CASSYGGSPLHF. CDR3 DNA: TGTGCCAGCAGTTACGGAGGTTCACCCCTCCACTTT.